What follows are 14 T cell receptor beta chains derived from one specimen sequenced in a study of blood T cell repertoires in COVID-19 (TCRdb year 2020). The library relied on the immunoSEQ multiplex PCR assay. What TCRdb holds here is the immuneACCESS table cut down to in-frame rearrangements. Part of the clones is not present; checked against another copy, under half of the missing clones reflect an unresolved V gene, and the others are unexplained. The sample includes some 170,000 clones, with 82% observed a single time. The ten largest make up over 7.5% of the sample. Source material: peripheral blood. The source is a woman between 65 and 79 years old with acute or convalescent COVID-19.

The gene calls are TRBV5-1 and TRBJ1-4; D remains ambiguous. CDR1 is SGHRS and CDR2 is YFSETQ in the germline V gene. CDR3 length: 13 residues. Trimming left V 1 base short and J 2 bases short, with 3 bases between. The CDR3: CASSLYTNEKLFF. In nucleotides, the CDR3 is TGCGCCAGCAGCTTGTATACTAATGAAAAACTGTTTTTT.

This chain links TRBV21-1 with TRBJ2-7; the DNA was not compared with TRBD1, the D call given in the table. TRBV21-1 is reported as a pseudogene. CDR3 length: 15 amino acids. CDR3 DNA sequence: TGTGCCAGCAGCAAAGGGTGGCAGGGGACCTACGAGCAGTACTTC. It is translated as CASSKGWQGTYEQYF.

The V call is TRBV2, the J call TRBJ1-2; the match to TRBD1 covers 7 bases. The CDR3 loop spans 11 amino acids. Losses at the gene ends were 7 bases for V and 4 bases for J; bases not matched to a gene: 0. Per the germline V gene, CDR1 is SNHLY and CDR2 is FYNNEI. The CDR3 nucleotides are TGTGCCAGCAACAGGGGCTATGGCTACACCTTC. Its translation is CASNRGYGYTF. The whole variable domain, filled in from reference TRBV2 and TRBJ1-2, reads EPEVTQTPSHQVTQMGQEVILRCVPISNHLYFYWYRQILGQKVEFLVSFYNNEISEKSEIFDDQFSVERPDGSNFTLKIRSTKLEDSAMYFCASNRGYGYTFGSGTRLTVV.

The rearrangement uses TRBV19 and TRBJ1-4; D perhaps matches TRBD1 (5 bases). This CDR3 has 16 amino acids. V was shortened by 5 bases and J by 0 bases, with 13 bases between the two germline ends. Germline CDR1 reads LNHDA; CDR2 reads SQIVND (reference sequence). CDR3 coding DNA: TGTGCCAGTAGTTCCCGTGGGGGGGCAACTAATGAAAAACTGTTTTTT. Its translation is CASSSRGGATNEKLFF.

The rearrangement links TRBV9 to TRBJ1-2; 10 bases are a match to TRBD1. J lost 3 bases, V lost 3 bases, and 5 bases had no gene match. Germline CDR1 reads SGDLS; CDR2 reads YYNGEE. The CDR3 totals 15 residues. The CDR3: CASSASTGGDYGYTF. The CDR3 DNA sequence: TGTGCCAGCAGCGCCTCGACAGGGGGCGACTATGGCTACACCTTC.

This rearrangement joins TRBV4-1 to TRBJ1-2; no reliable D call. The CDR3 length is 13 residues. V lost 0 bases to trimming and J lost 7 bases, with 9 bases between them. Per the germline V gene, CDR1 is MGHRA and CDR2 is YSYEKL. CDR3 in amino acids: CASSQDRGSGYTF. In DNA form, the CDR3 reads TGCGCCAGCAGCCAAGATCGAGGATCTGGCTACACCTTC.

The rearrangement links TRBV4-2 to TRBJ2-3; 13 bases are shared with TRBD2. The CDR3 runs 19 residues. CDR1 is LGHNA and CDR2 is YNFKEQ in the germline V gene. Trimming took 0 bases from V and 4 from J; bases not matched to a gene: 10. This CDR3 reads CASSQDTSGGGIVADTQYF. In DNA, the CDR3 is TGTGCCAGCAGCCAAGACACTAGCGGGGGGGGCATAGTAGCAGATACGCAGTATTTT.

V is TRBV30 and J is TRBJ2-7; 7 bases fit TRBD2. The J segment lost 1 base and the V segment lost 2 bases, leaving 5 bases of the junction unmatched. CDR1 is GTSNPN, CDR2 SVGIG, per germline (reference sequence). The CDR3 is made up of 14 amino acids. The CDR3 is CAWSKGLGSYEQYF. Here the CDR3 DNA reads TGTGCCTGGAGTAAAGGACTAGGATCCTACGAGCAGTACTTC.

The chain links TRBV19 to TRBJ1-5; D gene ambiguous. In germline, CDR1 is LNHDA, CDR2 SQIVND (reference sequence). Trimming removed 3 bases at V and 4 bases at J, with 7 bases between. CDR3 length equals 13 residues. The CDR3 reads CASSMTGNQPQHF. The CDR3 DNA is TGTGCCAGTAGTATGACGGGAAATCAGCCCCAGCATTTT.

The chain carries TRBV7-2 and TRBJ1-4, with D possibly being TRBD1 (6 bases). Germline loops: CDR1 SGHTA, CDR2 FQGNSA. V lost 1 base and J 8 bases, leaving 11 bases between the germline ends. This CDR3 comprises 14 residues. CDR3 nucleotides: TGTGCCAGCAGCTTAGGGGGGCTAGAGGAAAAACTGTTTTTT. As protein: CASSLGGLEEKLFF.

Only one count was recorded for this clone. The rearrangement uses TRBV11-2 and TRBJ2-7; no definite D call. Germline V gene sequence: CDR1 SGHAT, CDR2 FQNNGV. V lost 2 bases to trimming and J lost 5 bases, with 7 bases between them. This CDR3 contains 12 residues. CDR3 in amino acids: CASSLRGDEQYF. The CDR3 DNA reads TGTGCCAGCAGCTTAAGAGGAGACGAGCAGTACTTC. Full variable domain (remainder filled in from reference TRBV11-2 and TRBJ2-7): EAGVAQSPRYKIIEKRQSVAFWCNPISGHATLYWYQQILGQGPKLLIQFQNNGVVDDSQLPKDRFSAERLKGVDSTLKIQPAKLEDSAVYLCASSLRGDEQYFGPGTRLTVT.

A word on this clone: Other DNA sequences of this sample code for an identical CDR3. The chain couples TRBV20-1 to TRBJ1-5; TRBD1 is a possible D gene (5 bases). This CDR3 comprises 12 residues. V shed 3 bases and J shed 4 bases, with 7 bases lying between them. Germline lookup yields CDR1 DFQATT and CDR2 SNEGSKA (reference sequence). CDR3 nucleotides: TGCAGTGCTAGTAGGGGAAATCAGCCCCAGCATTTT. It codes for CSASRGNQPQHF.

The rearrangement joins TRBV30 to TRBJ1-3; D ambiguous. V dropped 0 bases and J dropped 0 bases, with 6 bases sitting between them. Germline V CDR1 and CDR2: GTSNPN, SVGIG (reference sequence). CDR3 length equals 14 residues. The CDR3 DNA is TGTGCCTGGAGTGTACTCCGCTCTGGAAACACCATATATTTT. As protein: CAWSVLRSGNTIYF.

The chain combines TRBV5-5 with TRBJ2-2, with 9 bases lining up with TRBD1. The trim removed 0 bases at V and 8 bases at J, leaving 8 bases unmatched. Looked up from germline, CDR1 is SGHKS and CDR2 is YYEKEE (reference sequence). The CDR3 runs 16 residues. DNA for the CDR3: TGTGCCAGCAGCTTGGGCCTCGGACAGGGGCAGGGGGAGCTGTTTTTT. This gives the protein CASSLGLGQGQGELFF.